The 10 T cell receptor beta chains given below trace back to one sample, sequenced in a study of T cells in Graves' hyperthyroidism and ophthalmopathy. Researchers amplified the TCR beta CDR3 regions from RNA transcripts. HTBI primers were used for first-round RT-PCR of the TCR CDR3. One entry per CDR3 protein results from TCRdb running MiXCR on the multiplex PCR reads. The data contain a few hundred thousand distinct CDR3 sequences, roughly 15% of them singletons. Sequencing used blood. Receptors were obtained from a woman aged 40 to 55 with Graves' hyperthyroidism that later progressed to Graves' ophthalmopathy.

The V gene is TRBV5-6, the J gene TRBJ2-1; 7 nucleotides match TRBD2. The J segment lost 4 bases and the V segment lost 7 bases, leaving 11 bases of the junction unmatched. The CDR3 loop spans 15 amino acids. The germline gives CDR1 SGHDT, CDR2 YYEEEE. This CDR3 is CASALDGRPYNEQFF. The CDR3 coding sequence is TGTGCCAGCGCCCTGGACGGGAGGCCGTACAATGAGCAGTTCTTC.

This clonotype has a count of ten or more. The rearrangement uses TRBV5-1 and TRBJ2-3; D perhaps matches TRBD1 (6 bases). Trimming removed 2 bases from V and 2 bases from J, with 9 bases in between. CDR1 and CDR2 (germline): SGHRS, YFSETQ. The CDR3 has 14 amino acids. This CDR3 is CASSLGGVTDTQYF. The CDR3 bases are TGCGCCAGCAGCTTAGGGGGAGTCACAGATACGCAGTATTTT.

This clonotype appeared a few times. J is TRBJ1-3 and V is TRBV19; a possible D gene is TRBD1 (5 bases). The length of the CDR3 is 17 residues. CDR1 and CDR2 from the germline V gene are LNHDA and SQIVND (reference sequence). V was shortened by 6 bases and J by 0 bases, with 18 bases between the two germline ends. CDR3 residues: CASSGGPGTHSGNTIYF. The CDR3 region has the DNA TGTGCCAGTAGCGGAGGCCCAGGGACCCACTCTGGAAACACCATATATTTT.

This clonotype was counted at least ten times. DNA for the CDR3: TGCAGCGTTGGCCCAGACAGGGTTGGCTACACCTTC. Protein sequence: CSVGPDRVGYTF. This chain joins TRBV29-1 and TRBJ1-2, with 7 bases matching TRBD1. V lost 4 bases and J lost 7; bases outside the gene matches: 6. Germline CDR1 SQVTM, CDR2 ANQGSEA. The CDR3 length is 12 residues.

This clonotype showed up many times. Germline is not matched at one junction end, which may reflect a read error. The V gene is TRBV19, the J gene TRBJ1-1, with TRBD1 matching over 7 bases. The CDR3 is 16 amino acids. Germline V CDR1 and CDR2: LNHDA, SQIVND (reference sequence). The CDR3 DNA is TGTGCCAGTAGGATAGATCGACAGGGAATGAACACTGAAGCTTTCTTT. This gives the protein CASRIDRQGMNTEAFF. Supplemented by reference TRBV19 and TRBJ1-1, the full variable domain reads DGGITQSPKYLFRKEGQNVTLSCEQNLNHDAMYWYRQDPGQGLRLIYYSQIVNDFQKGDIAEGYSVSREKKESFPLTVTSAQKNPTAFYLCASRIDRQGMNTEAFFGQGTRLTVV.

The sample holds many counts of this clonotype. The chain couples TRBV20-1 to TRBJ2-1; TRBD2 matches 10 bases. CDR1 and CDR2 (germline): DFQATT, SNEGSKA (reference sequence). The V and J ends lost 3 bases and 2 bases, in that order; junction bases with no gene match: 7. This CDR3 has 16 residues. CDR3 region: CSARSLAGAAYNEQFF. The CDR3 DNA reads TGCAGTGCTAGGAGTCTAGCGGGAGCCGCCTACAATGAGCAGTTCTTC.

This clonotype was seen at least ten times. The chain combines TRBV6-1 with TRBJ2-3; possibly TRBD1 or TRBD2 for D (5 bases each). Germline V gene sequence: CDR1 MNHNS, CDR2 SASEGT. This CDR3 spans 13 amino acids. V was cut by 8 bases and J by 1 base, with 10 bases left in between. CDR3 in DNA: TGTGCCAGCCTGGGGACCGGCACAGATACGCAGTATTTT. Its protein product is CASLGTGTDTQYF.

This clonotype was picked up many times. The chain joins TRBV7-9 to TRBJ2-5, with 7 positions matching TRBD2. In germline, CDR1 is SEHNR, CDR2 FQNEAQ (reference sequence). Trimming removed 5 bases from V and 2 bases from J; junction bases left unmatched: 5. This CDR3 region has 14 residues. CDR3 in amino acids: CASSPLAPQETQYF. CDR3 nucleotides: TGTGCCAGCAGCCCACTAGCGCCTCAAGAGACCCAGTACTTC.

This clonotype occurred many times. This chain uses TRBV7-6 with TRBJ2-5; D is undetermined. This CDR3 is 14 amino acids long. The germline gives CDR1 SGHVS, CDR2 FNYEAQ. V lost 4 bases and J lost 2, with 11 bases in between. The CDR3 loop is CASSSYGSQETQYF. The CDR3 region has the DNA TGTGCCAGCAGCTCTTACGGATCTCAAGAGACCCAGTACTTC.

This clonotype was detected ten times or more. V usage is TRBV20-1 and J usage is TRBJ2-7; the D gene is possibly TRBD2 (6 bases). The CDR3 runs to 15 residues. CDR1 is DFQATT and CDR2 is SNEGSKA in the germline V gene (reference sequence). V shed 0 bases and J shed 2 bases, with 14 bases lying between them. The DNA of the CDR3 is TGCAGTGCTAGAGATGGGAAGCGGGTGGCCTACGAGCAGTACTTC. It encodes CSARDGKRVAYEQYF.